Listed below are T cell receptor beta chains from one sample, sequenced in a study of T cell changes during pregnancy in multiple sclerosis. Sequencing used immunoSEQ multiplex PCR; TCRdb keeps in-frame clones, though not all of them. The sample contains roughly 87,000 clones, over 80% of which appear only once. Specimen: PBMCs, collected in the first trimester of pregnancy. Receptor source: a female donor in good health, serving as a control in a pregnancy study. Some clones in this sample may be carry-over from other donors' samples. Each CDR3 is given without its conserved first and last residue.

j_gene: TRBJ1-2
v_gene: TRBV6-5
CDR3aa: ASSPGQQYGYT

j_gene: TRBJ2-3
v_gene: TRBV4-1
CDR3aa: ASSLIGSLGGTDTQY

j_gene: TRBJ2-1
v_gene: TRBV27
CDR3aa: ASSLSGGVNEQF

j_gene: TRBJ1-2
v_gene: TRBV4-1
CDR3aa: ASSLSGQGNYGYT

j_gene: TRBJ2-7
v_gene: TRBV9
CDR3aa: ASSVDTSGTYEQY

j_gene: TRBJ2-1
v_gene: TRBV4-1
CDR3aa: ATRGFTGLAYEQF

j_gene: TRBJ1-1
v_gene: TRBV27
CDR3aa: ASSSFGQGTEAF

j_gene: TRBJ1-1
v_gene: TRBV7-2
CDR3aa: ASSLAGVRTEAF

j_gene: TRBJ1-1
v_gene: TRBV28
CDR3aa: ASREGGTEAF

j_gene: TRBJ2-1
v_gene: TRBV27
CDR3aa: ASSPHRTPYNEQF

j_gene: TRBJ2-5
v_gene: TRBV28
CDR3aa: ASSFSRGGGETQY

j_gene: TRBJ1-3
v_gene: TRBV4-3
CDR3aa: ASSQGGGNTIY

j_gene: TRBJ1-4
v_gene: TRBV6-1
CDR3aa: ASGRQGSNEKLF

j_gene: TRBJ1-1
v_gene: TRBV27
CDR3aa: ASSREGRFTEAF

j_gene: TRBJ2-3
v_gene: TRBV5-1
CDR3aa: ASSYTSGDTQY

j_gene: TRBJ2-1
v_gene: TRBV30
CDR3aa: AWSILTSGRAVEQF

j_gene: TRBJ1-5
v_gene: TRBV5-4
CDR3aa: ASSLGAGQPQH

j_gene: TRBJ1-1
v_gene: TRBV13
CDR3aa: ASSLVGGVTEAF

j_gene: TRBJ1-2
v_gene: TRBV5-4
CDR3aa: ASSSARGFNYGYT

j_gene: TRBJ1-2
v_gene: TRBV2
CDR3aa: ASTSRDSTLYGYT

j_gene: TRBJ2-5
v_gene: TRBV2
CDR3aa: ASSEKDYQETQY

j_gene: TRBJ1-1
v_gene: TRBV19
CDR3aa: ASSIVGTANTEAF

j_gene: TRBJ1-6
v_gene: TRBV4-1
CDR3aa: ASSLRGSDSPLH

j_gene: TRBJ2-7
v_gene: TRBV28
CDR3aa: ASTFPSDEQY

j_gene: TRBJ1-3
v_gene: TRBV28
CDR3aa: ASTLDRGNTIY

j_gene: TRBJ2-1
v_gene: TRBV5-6
CDR3aa: ASSVRLAGDEQF

j_gene: TRBJ2-1
v_gene: TRBV6-4
CDR3aa: ASSSQGANNEQF

j_gene: TRBJ1-6
v_gene: TRBV9
CDR3aa: ASSRGESLKPNSPLH

j_gene: TRBJ2-3
v_gene: TRBV2
CDR3aa: ASRQLSTDTQY

j_gene: TRBJ1-1
v_gene: TRBV15
CDR3aa: ATSKIQGSGTEAF

j_gene: TRBJ2-7
v_gene: TRBV7-3
CDR3aa: ASSLLAGGPHEQY

j_gene: TRBJ2-5
v_gene: TRBV29-1
CDR3aa: SSSPGLVFETQY

j_gene: TRBJ1-5
v_gene: TRBV4-1
CDR3aa: ASSHLGRGSHQPQH

j_gene: TRBJ2-4
v_gene: TRBV15
CDR3aa: ATRAGDIAKNIQY

j_gene: TRBJ2-5
v_gene: TRBV2
CDR3aa: AATGLGGIGETQY

j_gene: TRBJ1-4
v_gene: TRBV6-5
CDR3aa: ASSSGGLNEKLF

j_gene: TRBJ2-1
v_gene: TRBV4-1
CDR3aa: ASSQDGASLLYNEQF

j_gene: TRBJ2-6
v_gene: TRBV6-5
CDR3aa: ASSYSTSGANVLT

j_gene: TRBJ1-4
v_gene: TRBV11-2
CDR3aa: ASSPLQGIGEKLF

j_gene: TRBJ1-2
v_gene: TRBV29-1
CDR3aa: SVGQGSYGYT

j_gene: TRBJ1-1
v_gene: TRBV19
CDR3aa: ASAQGNTEAF

j_gene: TRBJ2-2
v_gene: TRBV28
CDR3aa: ASSFGGRDTGELF

j_gene: TRBJ1-1
v_gene: TRBV7-9
CDR3aa: ASSLGQWYTEAF

j_gene: TRBJ1-5
v_gene: TRBV2
CDR3aa: ASSESRDSPWSNQPQH

j_gene: TRBJ1-3
v_gene: TRBV28
CDR3aa: ASSLDSARNTIY

j_gene: TRBJ2-7
v_gene: TRBV9
CDR3aa: ASSVGVAGYEQY

j_gene: TRBJ2-3
v_gene: TRBV5-4
CDR3aa: ASSRTGETDTQY

j_gene: TRBJ1-2
v_gene: TRBV7-9
CDR3aa: ASSQYRGPRSGYT

j_gene: TRBJ2-2
v_gene: TRBV7-8
CDR3aa: ASSLRTATGTVTGELF

j_gene: TRBJ1-2
v_gene: TRBV7-9
CDR3aa: ASRSGLYGYT

j_gene: TRBJ2-3
v_gene: TRBV27
CDR3aa: ASSPGGPGTDTQY

j_gene: TRBJ2-1
v_gene: TRBV25-1
CDR3aa: ASSDEREYGDEQF

j_gene: TRBJ1-2
v_gene: TRBV6-5
CDR3aa: ASSPRGLTNYGYT